This TCR beta chain originates from a study of blood T cells in healthy people across ages. A sample-barcoded 5' primer and a J-beta primer mix were used in a second PCR of roughly 7 to 11 cycles. Each CDR3 protein is one row after TCRdb ran MiXCR on the 5' RACE reads. Among hundreds of thousands of distinct CDR3 sequences listed, approximately 43% were seen once. This clonotype came up once. The antigen remains unidentified. Compared with germline, one end of the junction differs, possibly owing to a read error. CDR3 length: 16 amino acids. CDR1 SNHLY and CDR2 FYNNEI come from the germline V gene. General study findings and limits: Diversity estimates from one million T cells were considered underestimates.

This rearrangement joins TRBV2 to TRBJ2-1; D is perhaps TRBD1 or TRBD2 (5 bases each). Sequenced input: blood. The source of this sequence is an older woman in good health. The CDR3 here is CASSGGTSSSHNEQFF. The CDR3 region has the DNA TGTGCCAGCAGTGGAGGGACGTCTAGCTCCCACAATGAGCAGTTCTTC.